One sample yielded the 9 T cell receptor beta chains listed below, sequenced in a study of shared clonotypes between healthy human individuals. Assay used: immunoSEQ multiplex PCR; TCRdb lists only in-frame clones, some missing. The sample yields more than 850,000 clones, about 80% seen once. Specimen: memory CD4+ T cells from PBMCs. Noted subset: CD45RA-negative fraction. These receptor sequences come from a young man in good health. Some clones in this sample may be carry-over from other donors' samples.

Notes on this clone: Other nucleotide sequences in the sample specify the same CDR3. This rearrangement joins TRBV18 to TRBJ2-7, with D perhaps matching TRBD2 (5 bases). V lost 3 bases and J 4 bases, leaving 7 bases between the germline ends. CDR3 length: 12 residues. Germline V gene lookup returns CDR1 KGHSH and CDR2 LQKENI. CDR3 coding DNA: TGTGCCAGCTCACCGGGAGCTTACGAGCAGTACTTC. Amino acid sequence: CASSPGAYEQYF.

The chain carries TRBV7-5 and TRBJ2-3; the DNA was not used to check the table's D call, TRBD2. TRBV7-5 is classified as a pseudogene. The CDR3 length is 18 residues. This CDR3 is CVRSLALTSGLFADTQYF. In DNA form, the CDR3 reads TGTGTCAGAAGCTTAGCTCTGACTAGCGGGCTATTCGCAGATACGCAGTATTTT.

This rearrangement joins TRBV6-5 to TRBJ1-5, with D possibly TRBD1 on 5 matching bases. V shed 6 bases and J shed 7 bases, with 16 bases lying between them. The CDR3 is 14 amino acids. Germline V gene sequence: CDR1 MNHEY, CDR2 SVGAGI. The CDR3 loop reads CASRSNGGGQPQHF. The CDR3 DNA reads as TGTGCCAGCAGATCGAATGGGGGTGGACAGCCCCAGCATTTT.

About this clone itself: Different DNA sequences within this sample yield the same CDR3. This chain joins TRBV28 and TRBJ1-2; D ambiguous. This CDR3 has 12 residues. CDR1 is MDHEN, CDR2 SYDVKM, per germline. V lost 2 bases, J lost 4 bases, and 5 bases lay in between. CDR3 DNA sequence: TGTGCCAGCAGTTTACAAGCCTATGGCTACACCTTC. Protein product: CASSLQAYGYTF.

This clone was seen a handful of times. The J gene is TRBJ2-7, the V gene TRBV4-2, with a weak D call TRBD2 (6 bases). V was cut by 1 base and J by 4 bases, with 14 bases left in between. Germline V gene data show CDR1 as LGHNA and CDR2 as YNFKEQ. The CDR3 extends over 15 amino acids. The CDR3 DNA reads as TGTGCCAGCAGCCAAGTGCAGGGAGGCCTGTACGAGCAGTACTTC. Its protein product is CASSQVQGGLYEQYF.

J is TRBJ1-2 and V is TRBV7-9; D gene unclear. Trimming removed 5 bases from V and 0 bases from J, with 7 bases in between. The CDR3 consists of 13 residues. Germline V gene data show CDR1 as SEHNR and CDR2 as FQNEAQ (reference sequence). CDR3 in amino acids: CASSPDPNYGYTF. The CDR3 DNA reads as TGTGCCAGCAGCCCGGACCCTAACTATGGCTACACCTTC.

This clone was seen only once. The rearrangement joins TRBV5-4 to TRBJ2-2, with D unresolved. The CDR3 has 15 residues. V lost 1 base, J lost 2 bases, and 9 bases lay in between. Germline-derived CDR1 and CDR2 are SGHNT and YYREEE (reference sequence). Written as DNA, the CDR3 is TGTGCCAGCAGCTTGTACAAGGGAAACACCGGGGAGCTGTTTTTT. This encodes CASSLYKGNTGELFF.

This clone occurred once. CDR3: CASSIGTITNQPQHF. CDR3 sequence (DNA): TGTGCCAGTAGTATAGGCACAATCACCAATCAGCCCCAGCATTTT. The chain uses TRBV19 and TRBJ1-5; D unclear. This CDR3 has 15 residues. Between the trimmed V and J ends, which lost 1 base and 3 bases, there was a span of 10 bases. The V gene's germline CDR1 is LNHDA and CDR2 SQIVND (reference sequence).

This chain links TRBV5-4 with TRBJ1-6, with 8 nucleotides matching TRBD1. The germline V gene encodes CDR1 SGHNT and CDR2 YYREEE (reference sequence). V shed 0 bases and J 10 bases; nucleotides not matched to a gene: 6. CDR3 length equals 15 residues. DNA of the CDR3: TGTGCCAGCAGCTTGGCCGGGACAGGACGCTCACCCCTCCACTTT. Protein product: CASSLAGTGRSPLHF.